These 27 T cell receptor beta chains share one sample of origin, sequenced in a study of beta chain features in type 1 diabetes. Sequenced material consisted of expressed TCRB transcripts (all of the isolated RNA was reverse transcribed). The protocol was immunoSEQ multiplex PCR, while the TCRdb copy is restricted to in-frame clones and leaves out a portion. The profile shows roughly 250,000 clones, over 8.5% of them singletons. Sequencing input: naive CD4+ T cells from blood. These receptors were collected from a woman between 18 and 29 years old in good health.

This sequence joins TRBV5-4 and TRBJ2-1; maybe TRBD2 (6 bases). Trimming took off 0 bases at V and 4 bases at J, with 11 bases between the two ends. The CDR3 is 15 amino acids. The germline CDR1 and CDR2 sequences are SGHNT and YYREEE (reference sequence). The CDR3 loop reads CASSLARSGYNEQFF. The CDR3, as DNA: TGTGCCAGCAGCTTGGCCCGAAGCGGGTACAATGAGCAGTTCTTC.

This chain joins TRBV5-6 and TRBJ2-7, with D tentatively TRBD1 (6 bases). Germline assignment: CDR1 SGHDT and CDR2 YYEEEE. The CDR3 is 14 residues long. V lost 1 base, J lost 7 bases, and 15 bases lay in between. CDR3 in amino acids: CASSLLGPRGEQYF. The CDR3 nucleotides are TGTGCCAGCAGCTTGTTGGGCCCCAGGGGTGAGCAGTACTTC.

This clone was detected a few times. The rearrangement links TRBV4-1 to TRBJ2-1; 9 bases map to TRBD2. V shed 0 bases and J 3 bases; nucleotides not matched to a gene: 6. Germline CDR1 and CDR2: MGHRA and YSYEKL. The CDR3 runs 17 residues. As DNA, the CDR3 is TGCGCCAGCAGCCAAGATTTTGGTAGCGGGGGCTACAATGAGCAGTTCTTC. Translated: CASSQDFGSGGYNEQFF.

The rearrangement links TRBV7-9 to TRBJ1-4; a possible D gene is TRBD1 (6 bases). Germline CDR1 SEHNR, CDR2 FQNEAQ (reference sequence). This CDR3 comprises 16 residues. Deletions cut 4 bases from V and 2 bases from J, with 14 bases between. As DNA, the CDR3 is TGTGCCAGCAGCTCGGCACAGGGACCGACTAATGAAAAACTGTTTTTT. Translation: CASSSAQGPTNEKLFF.

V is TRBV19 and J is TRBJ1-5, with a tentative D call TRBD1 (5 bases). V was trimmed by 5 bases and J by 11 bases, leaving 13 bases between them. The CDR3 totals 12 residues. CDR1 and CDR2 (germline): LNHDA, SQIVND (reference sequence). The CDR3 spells CASSLLKGTQHF. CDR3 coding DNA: TGTGCCAGTAGTCTTCTCAAGGGGACCCAGCATTTT.

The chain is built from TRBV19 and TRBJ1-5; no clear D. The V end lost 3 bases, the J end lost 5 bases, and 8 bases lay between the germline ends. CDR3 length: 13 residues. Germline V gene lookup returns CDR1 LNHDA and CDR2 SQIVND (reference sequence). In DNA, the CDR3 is TGTGCCAGTAGTATCGAGGGTTATCAGCCCCAGCATTTT. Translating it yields CASSIEGYQPQHF.

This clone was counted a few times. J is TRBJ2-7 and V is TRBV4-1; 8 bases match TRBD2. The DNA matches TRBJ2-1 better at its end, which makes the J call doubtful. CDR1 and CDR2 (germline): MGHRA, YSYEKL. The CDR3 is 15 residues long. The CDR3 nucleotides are TGCGCCAGCAGCGGTGGCCGGGGGGGGTGGAATGAGCAGTTCTTC. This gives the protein CASSGGRGGWNEQFF.

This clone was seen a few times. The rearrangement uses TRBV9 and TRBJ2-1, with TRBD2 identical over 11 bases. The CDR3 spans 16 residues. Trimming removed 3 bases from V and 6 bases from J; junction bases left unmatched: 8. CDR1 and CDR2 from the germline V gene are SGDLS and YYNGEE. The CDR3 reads CASSAFSGRVFNEQFF. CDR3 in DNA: TGTGCCAGCAGCGCCTTTAGCGGGAGGGTCTTCAATGAGCAGTTCTTC.

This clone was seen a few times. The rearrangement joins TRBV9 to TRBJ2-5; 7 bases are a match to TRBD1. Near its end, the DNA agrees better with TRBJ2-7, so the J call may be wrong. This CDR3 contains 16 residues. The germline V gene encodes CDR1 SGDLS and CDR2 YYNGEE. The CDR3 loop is CASSVGGTAKDYEQYF. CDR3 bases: TGTGCCAGCAGCGTAGGAGGGACAGCAAAAGACTACGAGCAGTACTTC.

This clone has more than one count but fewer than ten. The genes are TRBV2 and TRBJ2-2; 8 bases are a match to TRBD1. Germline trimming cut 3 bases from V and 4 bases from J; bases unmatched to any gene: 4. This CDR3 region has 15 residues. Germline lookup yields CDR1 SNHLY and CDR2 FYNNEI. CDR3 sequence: CASSDRQGSTGELFF. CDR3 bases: TGTGCCAGCAGTGACAGACAGGGGTCCACCGGGGAGCTGTTTTTT.

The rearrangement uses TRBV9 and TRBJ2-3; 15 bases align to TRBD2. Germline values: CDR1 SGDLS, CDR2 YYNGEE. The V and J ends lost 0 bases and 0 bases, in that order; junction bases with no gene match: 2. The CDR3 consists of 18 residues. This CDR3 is CASSVGTSGGASTDTQYF. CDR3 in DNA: TGTGCCAGCAGCGTAGGGACTAGCGGGGGGGCTAGCACAGATACGCAGTATTTT. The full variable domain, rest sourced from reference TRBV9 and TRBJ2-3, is DSGVTQTPKHLITATGQRVTLRCSPRSGDLSVYWYQQSLDQGLQFLIQYYNGEERAKGNILERFSAQQFPDLHSELNLSSLELGDSALYFCASSVGTSGGASTDTQYFGPGTRLTVL.

CDR3 in amino acids: CATSRVTGTGSNQPQHF. For the CDR3, the DNA is TGTGCCACCAGCAGAGTAACAGGGACGGGAAGCAATCAGCCCCAGCATTTT. The chain recombines TRBV15 with TRBJ1-5; tentative D call: TRBD1 (6 bases). The CDR3 totals 17 residues. V lost 1 base and J 1 base, leaving 14 bases between the germline ends. The germline gives CDR1 LNHNV, CDR2 YYDKDF (reference sequence).

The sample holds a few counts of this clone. The CDR3 region is CASRRTGGLKTQYF. The DNA of the CDR3 is TGTGCCAGCAGAAGGACAGGGGGTTTAAAGACCCAGTACTTC. The chain carries TRBV27 and TRBJ2-5; 10 positions match TRBD1. Germline trimming cut 6 bases from V and 6 bases from J; bases unmatched to any gene: 7. From germline, CDR1 is MNHEY and CDR2 SMNVEV (reference sequence). The CDR3 spans 14 residues.

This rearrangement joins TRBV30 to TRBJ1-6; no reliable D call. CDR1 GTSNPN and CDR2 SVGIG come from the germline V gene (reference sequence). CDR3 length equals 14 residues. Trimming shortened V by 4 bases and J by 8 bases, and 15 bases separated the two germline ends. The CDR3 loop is CAWTPRRFDSPLHF. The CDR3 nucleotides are TGTGCCTGGACCCCCCGGAGGTTCGATTCACCCCTCCACTTT.

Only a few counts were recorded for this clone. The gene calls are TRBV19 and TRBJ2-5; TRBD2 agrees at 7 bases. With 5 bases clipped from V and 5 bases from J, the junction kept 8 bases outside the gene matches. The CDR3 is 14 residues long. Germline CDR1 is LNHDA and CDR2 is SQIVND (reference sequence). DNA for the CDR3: TGTGCCAGTAGTGAGTCAGCGGGGAGGGAGACCCAGTACTTC. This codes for CASSESAGRETQYF.

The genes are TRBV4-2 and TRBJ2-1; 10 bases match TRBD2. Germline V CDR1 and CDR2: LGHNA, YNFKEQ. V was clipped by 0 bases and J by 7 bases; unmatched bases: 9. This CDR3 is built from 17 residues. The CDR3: CASSQDIAGGGVNEQFF. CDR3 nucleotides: TGTGCCAGCAGCCAAGACATAGCGGGGGGCGGGGTGAATGAGCAGTTCTTC.

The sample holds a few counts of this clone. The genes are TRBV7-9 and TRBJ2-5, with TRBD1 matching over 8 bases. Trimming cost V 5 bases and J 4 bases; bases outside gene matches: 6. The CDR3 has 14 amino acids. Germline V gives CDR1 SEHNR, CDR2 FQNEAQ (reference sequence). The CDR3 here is CASSPQTGVETQYF. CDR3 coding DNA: TGTGCCAGCAGCCCACAGACAGGGGTAGAGACCCAGTACTTC.

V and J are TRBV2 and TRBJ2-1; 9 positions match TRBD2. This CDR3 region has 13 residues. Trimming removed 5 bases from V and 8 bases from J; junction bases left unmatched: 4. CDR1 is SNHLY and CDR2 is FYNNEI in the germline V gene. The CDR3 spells CASSKGLAYEQFF. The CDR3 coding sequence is TGTGCCAGCAGTAAGGGACTAGCCTATGAGCAGTTCTTC.

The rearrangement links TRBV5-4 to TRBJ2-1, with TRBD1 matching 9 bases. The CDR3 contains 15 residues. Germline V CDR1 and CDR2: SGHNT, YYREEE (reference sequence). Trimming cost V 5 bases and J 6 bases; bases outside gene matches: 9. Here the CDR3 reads CASRPTGGAGNEQFF. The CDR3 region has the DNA TGTGCCAGCAGACCAACAGGGGGCGCGGGCAATGAGCAGTTCTTC.

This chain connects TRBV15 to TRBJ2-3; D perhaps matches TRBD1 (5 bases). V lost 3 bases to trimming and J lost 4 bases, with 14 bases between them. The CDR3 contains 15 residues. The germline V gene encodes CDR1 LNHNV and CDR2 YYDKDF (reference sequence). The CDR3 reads CATSRATVGADTQYF. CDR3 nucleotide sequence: TGTGCCACCAGCAGGGCGACAGTTGGGGCAGATACGCAGTATTTT.

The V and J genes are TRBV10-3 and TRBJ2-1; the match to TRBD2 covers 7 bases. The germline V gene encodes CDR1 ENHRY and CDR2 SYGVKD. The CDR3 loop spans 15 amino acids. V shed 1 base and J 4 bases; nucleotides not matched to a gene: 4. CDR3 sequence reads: CAISEFSSGYNEQFF. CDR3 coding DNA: TGTGCCATCAGTGAGTTTTCTAGCGGATACAATGAGCAGTTCTTC.

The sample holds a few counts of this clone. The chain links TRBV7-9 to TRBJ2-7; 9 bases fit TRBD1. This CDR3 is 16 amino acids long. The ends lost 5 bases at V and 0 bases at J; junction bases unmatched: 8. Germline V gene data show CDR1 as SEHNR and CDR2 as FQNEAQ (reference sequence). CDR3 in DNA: TGTGCCAGCAGCGCAAACAGGGGGCCGAGCTCCTACGAGCAGTACTTC. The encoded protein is CASSANRGPSSYEQYF.

The CDR3 sequence is CASSQDSGRTEAFF. The CDR3 coding sequence is TGCGCCAGCAGCCAAGATTCAGGGCGGACTGAAGCTTTCTTT. The rearrangement uses TRBV4-1 and TRBJ1-1; perhaps TRBD1 as D (5 bases). The CDR3 covers 14 residues. CDR1 and CDR2 from the germline V gene are MGHRA and YSYEKL. The V gene lost 0 bases and the J gene lost 5 bases, with 10 bases spanning the gap.

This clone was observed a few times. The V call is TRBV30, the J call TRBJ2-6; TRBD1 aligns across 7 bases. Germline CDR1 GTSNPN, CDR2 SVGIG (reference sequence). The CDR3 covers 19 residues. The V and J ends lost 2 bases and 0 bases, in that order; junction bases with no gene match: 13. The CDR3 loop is CAWSPQSGTVHSGANVLTF. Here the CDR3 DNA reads TGTGCCTGGAGTCCCCAATCCGGGACAGTCCACTCTGGGGCCAACGTCCTGACTTTC.

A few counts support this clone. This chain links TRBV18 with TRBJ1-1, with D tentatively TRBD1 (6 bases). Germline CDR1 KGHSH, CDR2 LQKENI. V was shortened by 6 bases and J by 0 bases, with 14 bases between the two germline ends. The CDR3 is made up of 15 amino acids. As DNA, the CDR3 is TGTGCCAGCTCGTTAGCGGGGGGCATGAACACTGAAGCTTTCTTT. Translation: CASSLAGGMNTEAFF.

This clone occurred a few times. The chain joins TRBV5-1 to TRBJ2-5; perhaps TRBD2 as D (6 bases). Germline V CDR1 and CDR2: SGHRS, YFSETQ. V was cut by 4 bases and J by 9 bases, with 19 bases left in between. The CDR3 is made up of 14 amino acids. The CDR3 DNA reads TGCGCCAGCAGCGAGGGACTTAGGACGATGCCCCAGTACTTC. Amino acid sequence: CASSEGLRTMPQYF.

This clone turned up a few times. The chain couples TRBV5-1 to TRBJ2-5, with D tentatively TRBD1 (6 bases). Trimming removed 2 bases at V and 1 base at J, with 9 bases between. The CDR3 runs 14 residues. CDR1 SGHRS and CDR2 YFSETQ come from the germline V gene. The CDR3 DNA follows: TGCGCCAGCAGCTTCCGGGACACCCAAGAGACCCAGTACTTC. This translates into CASSFRDTQETQYF.